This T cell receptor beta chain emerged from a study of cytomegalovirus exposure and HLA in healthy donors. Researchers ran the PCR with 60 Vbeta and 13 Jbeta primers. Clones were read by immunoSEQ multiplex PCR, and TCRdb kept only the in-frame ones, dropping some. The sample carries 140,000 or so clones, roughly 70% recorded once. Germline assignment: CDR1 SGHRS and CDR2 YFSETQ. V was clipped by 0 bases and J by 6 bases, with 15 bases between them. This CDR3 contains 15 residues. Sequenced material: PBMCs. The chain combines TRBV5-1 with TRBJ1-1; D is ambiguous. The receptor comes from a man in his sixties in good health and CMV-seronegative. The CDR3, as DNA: TGCGCCAGCAGCTTGGGACTTTTGGCGGGCGCTGAAGCTTTCTTT. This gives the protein CASSLGLLAGAEAFF.